One and the same sample provided the 20 T cell receptor beta chains below, sequenced in a study of blood T cell repertoires in COVID-19. Some clones are missing from TCRdb's copy, which holds only in-frame ones; the method was immunoSEQ multiplex PCR. The sample carries about 46,000 clones, around 90% recorded once. The sequenced sample was peripheral blood. The source of these receptors is a man aged 50-60 years with acute or convalescent COVID-19.

This clone came up once. The chain joins TRBV9 to TRBJ2-3; 7 bases match TRBD2. CDR3 length: 16 residues. CDR1 SGDLS and CDR2 YYNGEE come from the germline V gene. The V gene end was trimmed by 4 bases and the J gene end by 6 bases; junction bases not matched to a gene: 14. The CDR3 region is CASSTPRAGAGDTQYF. The DNA for the CDR3 is TGTGCCAGCAGCACACCAAGGGCGGGAGCGGGGGATACGCAGTATTTT.

This chain joins TRBV30 and TRBJ2-2; unclear D gene. CDR3 length: 12 amino acids. Germline lookup yields CDR1 GTSNPN and CDR2 SVGIG (reference sequence). The V end was cut by 1 base, the J end by 6 bases, with 6 bases between. DNA of the CDR3: TGTGCCTGGAGTGCGCTATCCGGGGAGCTGTTTTTT. Encoded protein: CAWSALSGELFF.

The chain has TRBV18 and TRBJ1-5; 11 bases are shared with TRBD1. Trimming removed 6 bases from V and 4 bases from J; junction bases left unmatched: 8. The germline V gene has CDR1 KGHSH and CDR2 LQKENI. The CDR3 has 16 residues. This chain's CDR3 is CASSPGTGGRNQPQHF. The CDR3 DNA follows: TGTGCCAGCTCTCCCGGGACAGGGGGTAGAAATCAGCCCCAGCATTTT.

The chain employs TRBV27 and TRBJ2-7; 8 positions match TRBD1. Germline lookup yields CDR1 MNHEY and CDR2 SMNVEV (reference sequence). The CDR3 is 14 residues long. V lost 6 bases, J lost 0 bases, and 4 bases stayed unmatched. CDR3 loop: CASRDRAHSYEQYF. CDR3 in DNA: TGTGCCAGCAGGGACAGGGCGCACTCCTACGAGCAGTACTTC.

The chain combines TRBV19 with TRBJ1-2; the match to TRBD1 covers 11 bases. V lost 3 bases to trimming and J lost 2 bases; unmatched junction nucleotides: 2. The germline V gene encodes CDR1 LNHDA and CDR2 SQIVND (reference sequence). The CDR3 totals 15 residues. The CDR3 is CASSIRDRGNYGYTF. In DNA form, the CDR3 reads TGTGCCAGTAGTATCCGGGACAGGGGGAACTATGGCTACACCTTC.

The V gene is TRBV13, the J gene TRBJ2-7; 7 positions match TRBD1. CDR1 is PRHDT and CDR2 is FYEKMQ in the germline V gene (reference sequence). The CDR3 covers 15 residues. V trimming: 5 bases; J trimming: 2 bases; junction bases outside the gene matches: 9. The CDR3 DNA is TGTGCCAGCAGCGGACGGACAGGACCCACCTACGAGCAGTACTTC. Translated: CASSGRTGPTYEQYF. The full variable domain, with the rest looked up from reference TRBV13 and TRBJ2-7, is AAGVIQSPRHLIKEKRETATLKCYPIPRHDTVYWYQQGPGQDPQFLISFYEKMQSDKGSIPDRFSAQQFSDYHSELNMSSLELGDSALYFCASSGRTGPTYEQYFGPGTRLTVT.

V usage is TRBV28 and J usage is TRBJ1-5; D uncertain. CDR1 and CDR2 (germline): MDHEN, SYDVKM. CDR3 length: 14 residues. With 6 bases removed from V and 4 bases from J, the gap between germline ends came to 13 bases. The CDR3 reads CASRLLAENQPQHF. The CDR3 DNA sequence: TGTGCCAGCAGACTGCTTGCCGAAAATCAGCCCCAGCATTTT.

V is TRBV2 and J is TRBJ2-1; 9 nucleotides match TRBD2. Germline V gene lookup returns CDR1 SNHLY and CDR2 FYNNEI. The J segment lost 0 bases and the V segment lost 5 bases, leaving 8 bases of the junction unmatched. The CDR3 length is 17 residues. The CDR3 is CASSRSSGASSYNEQFF. In DNA form, the CDR3 reads TGTGCCAGCAGTCGGTCTAGCGGGGCCAGCTCCTACAATGAGCAGTTCTTC.

The V gene is TRBV2, the J gene TRBJ1-4; no definite D call. This CDR3 has 14 amino acids. V lost 6 bases and J 0 bases, leaving 8 bases between the germline ends. Germline V gives CDR1 SNHLY, CDR2 FYNNEI. The CDR3 DNA reads as TGTGCCAGCAGAAGACATGCAACTAATGAAAAACTGTTTTTT. Translating gives CASRRHATNEKLFF.

This sequence joins TRBV5-1 and TRBJ1-1, with 8 positions matching TRBD1. The V gene end was trimmed by 2 bases and the J gene end by 4 bases; junction bases not matched to a gene: 7. This CDR3 has 15 amino acids. Germline loops: CDR1 SGHRS, CDR2 YFSETQ. The CDR3 loop is CASSFRTGRSTEAFF. The CDR3 DNA reads TGCGCCAGCAGCTTTAGGACAGGGAGGAGCACTGAAGCTTTCTTT.

V usage is TRBV28 and J usage is TRBJ1-5, with D tentatively TRBD1 (5 bases). Germline values: CDR1 MDHEN, CDR2 SYDVKM. Deletions cut 6 bases from V and 7 bases from J, with 19 bases between. CDR3 length: 15 amino acids. DNA of the CDR3: TGTGCCAGCAGCCCTAGCGGGGGGACGGGACAGCCCCAGCATTTT. Residues: CASSPSGGTGQPQHF.

The chain combines TRBV19 with TRBJ1-1, with no clear D. V lost 1 base and J lost 0, with 3 bases in between. The germline V gene encodes CDR1 LNHDA and CDR2 SQIVND (reference sequence). CDR3 size: 13 residues. The CDR3 sequence: CASSIVLNTEAFF. As DNA, the CDR3 is TGTGCCAGTAGTATAGTCTTGAACACTGAAGCTTTCTTT.

The chain is built from TRBV7-8 and TRBJ1-1; D remains ambiguous. Germline V gene lookup returns CDR1 SGHVS and CDR2 FQNEAQ. Trimming stripped 2 bases from V and 1 base from J, with 8 bases between. This CDR3 region has 14 residues. This chain's CDR3 is CASSLIRGNTEAFF. For the CDR3, the DNA is TGTGCCAGCAGCTTAATCCGCGGGAACACTGAAGCTTTCTTT.

The CDR3 loop reads CASGTGGLNTEAFF. The CDR3 coding sequence is TGTGCCTCGGGGACTGGGGGGTTGAACACTGAAGCTTTCTTT. The chain combines TRBV6-5 with TRBJ1-1; tentatively, D is TRBD1 (5 bases). Germline V gene data show CDR1 as MNHEY and CDR2 as SVGAGI. The V gene lost 11 bases and the J gene lost 0 bases, with 16 bases spanning the gap. This CDR3 contains 14 residues.

The chain employs TRBV29-1 and TRBJ2-3, with TRBD2 matching 12 bases. The CDR3 extends over 16 amino acids. Germline assignment: CDR1 SQVTM and CDR2 ANQGSEA. J was trimmed by 0 bases and V by 6 bases; bases with no gene match: 7. This CDR3 is CSVLGLAGVSTDTQYF. Written as DNA, the CDR3 is TGCAGCGTCCTGGGACTAGCGGGCGTTAGCACAGATACGCAGTATTTT.

V gene TRBV14 combines with J gene TRBJ1-2; possibly TRBD1 for D (6 bases). V dropped 1 base and J dropped 7 bases, with 16 bases sitting between them. Germline V gives CDR1 SGHDN, CDR2 FVKESK. This CDR3 contains 15 residues. CDR3 nucleotides: TGTGCCAGCAGCCAAGGGGGTGGGACACTCCCTGGCTACACCTTC. It translates to CASSQGGGTLPGYTF.

To note about this clone: This may be a read error: a much more frequent sequence differs by one nucleotide. V usage is TRBV28 and J usage is TRBJ1-2; D may be TRBD1 (6 bases). CDR1 is MDHEN, CDR2 SYDVKM, per germline. Deletions cut 2 bases from V and 0 bases from J, with 7 bases between. The CDR3 contains 14 residues. The CDR3 bases are TGTGCCAGCAGTTTACAGGGGTCTAACTATGGCTACACCTTC. It translates to CASSLQGSNYGYTF.

The chain recombines TRBV5-1 with TRBJ2-3; 7 bases align to TRBD2. This CDR3 comprises 15 residues. The germline CDR1 and CDR2 sequences are SGHRS and YFSETQ. The V gene end was trimmed by 5 bases and the J gene end by 3 bases; junction bases not matched to a gene: 9. CDR3 amino acids: CASSPGGRSTDTQYF. CDR3 bases: TGCGCCAGCAGTCCGGGCGGGAGATCGACAGATACGCAGTATTTT.

The chain combines TRBV19 with TRBJ1-1; possible D gene TRBD1, 5 bases. Trimming took off 5 bases at V and 10 bases at J, with 11 bases between the two ends. The CDR3 has 11 amino acids. Germline values: CDR1 LNHDA, CDR2 SQIVND (reference sequence). DNA of the CDR3: TGTGCCAGTAGTTCCGACAGAATAGCTTTCTTT. Amino acid sequence: CASSSDRIAFF.

This clone appeared a few times. The chain couples TRBV5-1 to TRBJ1-1; D is undetermined. Germline V lookup: CDR1 SGHRS, CDR2 YFSETQ. CDR3 size: 14 residues. Trimming took 1 base from V and 0 from J, leaving 7 bases between them. The CDR3 is CASSLILMNTEAFF. The CDR3 bases are TGCGCCAGCAGCTTGATACTCATGAACACTGAAGCTTTCTTT.